The rows below give T cell receptor beta chains drawn from one sample of a study of cytomegalovirus exposure and HLA in healthy donors. Data came from immunoSEQ multiplex PCR; TCRdb stores just in-frame clones and leaves some out. The sample shows 75,000 to 90,000 clones, 65% to 75% of them seen only once. The sample consisted of PBMCs. The receptors shown here come from a man in his fifties or sixties in good health and CMV-seronegative. Both conserved end residues are part of each CDR3. D genes are given only for firm matches.

v_gene	d_gene	j_gene	CDR3aa
TRBV18	NA	TRBJ1-1	CASSPQGGDTEAFF
TRBV13	TRBD2	TRBJ2-7	CASSWVGGNEQYF
TRBV11-1	TRBD2	TRBJ2-5	CASRRGGRQETQYF
TRBV27	NA	TRBJ1-5	CASSQLSGLRHQPQHF
TRBV14	NA	TRBJ2-5	CASSQVGHGGETQYF
TRBV7-2	NA	TRBJ2-3	CASSLARGTDTQYF
TRBV27	TRBD1	TRBJ2-7	CASSLYRGQGAAEQYF
TRBV5-4	NA	TRBJ1-2	CASSLGQANYGYTF
TRBV30	TRBD1	TRBJ2-3	CAGTGNTDTQYF
TRBV5-1	TRBD1	TRBJ1-5	CASSLTGDGAPQHF
TRBV15	NA	TRBJ2-1	CATSREGRSGQFF
TRBV7-9	NA	TRBJ2-1	CASTPRSSTYNEQFF
TRBV5-4	TRBD2	TRBJ2-7	CASRERGGPYEQYF
TRBV2	TRBD2	TRBJ2-3	CASRSSGGTDTQYF
TRBV6-1	NA	TRBJ2-7	CASRTPEGEKYF
TRBV12-5	NA	TRBJ1-1	CASDRRRGGYTEAFF
TRBV12-5	NA	TRBJ1-1	CASVPEYGAGNTEAFF
TRBV18	NA	TRBJ2-3	CASSPDGVHTQYF
TRBV18	NA	TRBJ1-1	CASSRSGEGAEAFF
TRBV19	NA	TRBJ2-3	CASTAAVRADTQYF
TRBV7-8	NA	TRBJ1-1	CASSWGVGRYTEAFF
TRBV11-2	NA	TRBJ2-2	CASSLNTGELFF
TRBV7-8	TRBD2	TRBJ2-1	CASSLGVGGAGEQFF
TRBV7-2	NA	TRBJ1-5	CATGGGDQPQHF
TRBV9	TRBD1	TRBJ2-7	CASSVGQGAGTYEQYF
TRBV30	TRBD1	TRBJ2-7	CAWSLTIGQGDYEQYF
TRBV11-1	NA	TRBJ2-4	CASSFSGSTLAKNIQYF
TRBV7-6	NA	TRBJ1-3	CASSLAPDTLGGSGNTIYF
TRBV29-1	NA	TRBJ2-3	CSVEPPGQTDTQYF